This is a list of T cell receptor beta chains from one sample in a study of blood T cell repertoires in COVID-19. Libraries were prepared by immunoSEQ multiplex PCR; TCRdb keeps only in-frame clonotypes and omits some of them. The table lists 90,000 to 150,000 clones, around 88% of them singletons, with 0.88% in the top ten. Source material: peripheral blood. The origin of the receptors is a woman aged 50 to 65 with active or convalescent COVID-19. The CDR3 runs from the conserved cysteine through the conserved F or W. The D gene is left open where the match is weak.

d_gene,v_gene,j_gene,CDR3aa,CDR3nt
.,TRBV19,TRBJ1-5,CASSRKGDGNQPQHF,TGTGCCAGTAGTAGGAAGGGGGACGGCAATCAGCCCCAGCATTTT
.,TRBV28,TRBJ1-2,CASSSPFGYTF,TGTGCCAGCAGTTCTCCCTTTGGCTACACCTTC
.,TRBV7-2,TRBJ1-5,CASSLVPGSTGNQPQHF,TGTGCCAGCAGCTTAGTTCCGGGTTCAACGGGAAATCAGCCCCAGCATTTT
TRBD2,TRBV7-3,TRBJ2-1,CASSPLADPYNEQFF,TGTGCCAGCAGCCCACTAGCGGATCCGTACAATGAGCAGTTCTTC
TRBD2,TRBV28,TRBJ2-2,CASLGTSGSTGELFF,TGTGCCAGTCTGGGGACTAGCGGGAGCACCGGGGAGCTGTTTTTT
.,TRBV30,TRBJ1-2,CAWSGQGFGGYTF,TGTGCCTGGAGCGGCCAGGGGTTCGGTGGCTACACCTTC
.,TRBV5-4,TRBJ2-7,CASSPEVAGEQYF,TGTGCCAGCAGCCCCGAAGTGGCGGGCGAGCAGTACTTC
TRBD1,TRBV11-2,TRBJ1-1,CASSLGRGQWNTEAFF,TGTGCCAGCAGCTTAGGCAGGGGGCAATGGAACACTGAAGCTTTCTTT
.,TRBV27,TRBJ1-1,CASSNRVSAFF,TGTGCCAGCAGTAACAGGGTATCGGCTTTCTTT
.,TRBV15,TRBJ1-1,CATSSKADRNTEAFF,TGTGCCACCAGCTCCAAGGCGGACAGGAACACTGAAGCTTTCTTT